Each of the 18 T cell receptor beta chains below was sequenced from the same sample in a study of CD4+ T cells in melanoma. Only in-frame clones appear in the TCRdb table, and some are missing; sequencing was by immunoSEQ multiplex PCR. Of around 100,000 clones listed, 80% to 95% are singletons. The sequencing sample was made of peripheral blood. These TCRs come from a human donor with melanoma.

The rearrangement uses TRBV5-1 and TRBJ2-2, with D maybe TRBD2 (6 bases). The V end lost 4 bases, the J end lost 2 bases, and 12 bases lay between the germline ends. CDR3 length: 15 residues. Germline CDR1 and CDR2: SGHRS and YFSETQ. The CDR3 reads CASSVAGINTGELFF. The DNA for the CDR3 is TGCGCCAGCAGCGTGGCGGGGATAAACACCGGGGAGCTGTTTTTT.

This chain joins TRBV7-7 and TRBJ2-3; possibly TRBD2 for D (5 bases). CDR1 is SSHAT, CDR2 FNYEAQ, per germline (reference sequence). The CDR3 consists of 14 residues. With 2 bases removed from V and 2 bases from J, the gap between germline ends came to 8 bases. The DNA for the CDR3 is TGTGCCAGCAGCTTATCGGGGTACACAGATACGCAGTATTTT. Protein product: CASSLSGYTDTQYF.

V gene TRBV6-6 combines with J gene TRBJ2-7; TRBD2 aligns across 7 bases. CDR1 and CDR2 (germline): MNHNY, SVGAGI (reference sequence). V lost 6 bases, J lost 6 bases, and 14 bases stayed unmatched. CDR3 length: 15 residues. The CDR3 DNA sequence: TGTGCCAGCAGCGCTTCAGCGGGACGGGGATCCGAGCAGTACTTC. The encoded protein is CASSASAGRGSEQYF.

This chain joins TRBV7-2 and TRBJ1-5, with D possibly being TRBD1 (6 bases). The CDR3 runs to 15 residues. Germline loops: CDR1 SGHTA, CDR2 FQGNSA. Trimming took 1 base from V and 0 from J, leaving 7 bases between them. The CDR3 protein is CASSLDRASNQPQHF. The CDR3 DNA reads as TGTGCCAGCAGCTTAGACAGGGCTAGCAATCAGCCCCAGCATTTT.

J is TRBJ2-3 and V is TRBV6-4, with D unresolved. The germline V gene has CDR1 MRHNA and CDR2 SNTAGT. There are 12 residues in the CDR3. Trimming pared 6 bases from V and 6 bases from J, leaving 10 bases between. CDR3 in amino acids: CASSADGDTQYF. Here the CDR3 DNA reads TGTGCCAGCAGCGCCGATGGGGATACGCAGTATTTT.

The rearrangement links TRBV21-1 to TRBJ2-7; TRBD2, the D gene given by the table, was not confirmed from the DNA. TRBV21-1 is termed a pseudogene. CDR3 length: 13 amino acids. CDR3 sequence reads: CASSFGRVYEQYF. CDR3 sequence (DNA): TGTGCCAGCAGCTTCGGGAGGGTATACGAGCAGTACTTC.

This sequence joins TRBV28 and TRBJ1-4; D is unclear. V gave up 2 bases and J gave up 5 bases, with 12 bases separating them. Germline V gives CDR1 MDHEN, CDR2 SYDVKM. The CDR3 is 15 amino acids. The CDR3 nucleotides read TGTGCCAGCAGTTTACAGGCAACGGGCAATGAAAAACTGTTTTTT. It specifies CASSLQATGNEKLFF. The full variable domain, its missing parts supplied by reference TRBV28 and TRBJ1-4, is DVKVTQSSRYLVKRTGEKVFLECVQDMDHENMFWYRQDPGLGLRLIYFSYDVKMKEKGDIPEGYSVSREKKERFSLILESASTNQTSMYLCASSLQATGNEKLFFGSGTQLSVL.

V and J are TRBV29-1 and TRBJ2-3, with 13 bases identical to TRBD2. Germline-derived CDR1 and CDR2 are SQVTM and ANQGSEA. V shed 7 bases and J 2 bases; nucleotides not matched to a gene: 3. The CDR3 runs to 14 residues. CDR3 sequence: CSGGLAGITDTQYF. The CDR3 bases are TGCAGCGGGGGACTAGCGGGAATCACAGATACGCAGTATTTT.

The J gene is TRBJ2-5, the V gene TRBV10-3; no reliable D call. The CDR3 runs to 11 residues. V shed 7 bases and J shed 1 base, with 4 bases lying between them. CDR1 ENHRY and CDR2 SYGVKD come from the germline V gene. CDR3 nucleotide sequence: TGTGCCATCAAGGTCCAAGAGACCCAGTACTTC. It translates to CAIKVQETQYF.

V is TRBV6-6 and J is TRBJ2-7, with D possibly TRBD2 on 6 matching bases. This CDR3 contains 14 residues. With 6 bases removed from V and 6 bases from J, the gap between germline ends came to 18 bases. Germline V lookup: CDR1 MNHNY, CDR2 SVGAGI (reference sequence). The DNA for the CDR3 is TGTGCCAGCAGGCCGGGTGCGCGGGACCGCGAGCAGTACTTC. Its protein product is CASRPGARDREQYF.

The rearrangement links TRBV27 to TRBJ1-5, with 10 bases lining up with TRBD1. Germline loops: CDR1 MNHEY, CDR2 SMNVEV (reference sequence). Unmatched junction bases numbered 8, after V lost 3 bases and J lost 6 bases. This CDR3 contains 16 residues. The CDR3 DNA is TGTGCCAGCAGTTTCCACGCGGGACAGGGGCTTCAGCCCCAGCATTTT. Its translation: CASSFHAGQGLQPQHF.

J is TRBJ2-3 and V is TRBV15, with TRBD2 as a possible D gene (7 bases). V lost 1 base and J 6 bases, leaving 14 bases between the germline ends. Germline lookup yields CDR1 LNHNV and CDR2 YYDKDF (reference sequence). The CDR3 runs 15 residues. CDR3 loop: CATSRVGGGMDTQYF. CDR3 DNA sequence: TGTGCCACCAGCAGAGTAGGGGGGGGTATGGATACGCAGTATTTT. Supplemented by reference TRBV15 and TRBJ2-3, the full variable domain reads DAMVIQNPRYQVTQFGKPVTLSCSQTLNHNVMYWYQQKSSQAPKLLFHYYDKDFNNEADTPDNFQSRRPNTSFCFLDIRSPGLGDTAMYLCATSRVGGGMDTQYFGPGTRLTVL.

V and J are TRBV15 and TRBJ2-3; tentatively, D is TRBD1 or TRBD2 (8 bases each). In germline, CDR1 is LNHNV, CDR2 YYDKDF (reference sequence). The CDR3 is made up of 19 amino acids. Between the trimmed V and J ends, which lost 1 base and 2 bases, there was a span of 22 bases. The CDR3 region is CATSRGQGKAGDDTDTQYF. The DNA of the CDR3 is TGTGCCACCAGCAGAGGACAGGGGAAAGCGGGAGACGACACAGATACGCAGTATTTT.

This sequence joins TRBV6-5 and TRBJ2-7; 9 bases line up with TRBD2. The germline V gene encodes CDR1 MNHEY and CDR2 SVGAGI. With V trimmed by 6 bases and J by 0 bases, 3 bases remained unmatched. The CDR3 totals 14 residues. CDR3 protein: CASSLAGDSYEQYF. The CDR3 nucleotides are TGTGCCAGCAGCTTAGCGGGGGACTCCTACGAGCAGTACTTC.

The rearrangement links TRBV4-3 to TRBJ2-5, with TRBD1 matching 10 bases. Germline values: CDR1 LGHNA, CDR2 YSLEER. The CDR3 contains 15 residues. Unmatched junction bases numbered 7, after V lost 4 bases and J lost 5 bases. The CDR3 protein is CASSRGTGAWETQYF. CDR3 nucleotide sequence: TGCGCCAGCAGCCGTGGGACAGGGGCCTGGGAGACCCAGTACTTC.

This chain links TRBV27 with TRBJ1-4, with 7 positions matching TRBD1. Germline V CDR1 and CDR2: MNHEY, SMNVEV (reference sequence). Trimming cost V 6 bases and J 3 bases; bases outside gene matches: 4. The CDR3 totals 14 residues. The CDR3 DNA follows: TGTGCCAGCAGCTCCGGGACAGCTAATGAAAAACTGTTTTTT. It is translated as CASSSGTANEKLFF. The full variable domain, in which reference TRBV27 and TRBJ1-4 provide the parts outside the CDR3, is EAQVTQNPRYLITVTGKKLTVTCSQNMNHEYMSWYRQDPGLGLRQIYYSMNVEVTDKGDVPEGYKVSRKEKRNFPLILESPSPNQTSLYFCASSSGTANEKLFFGSGTQLSVL.

The chain recombines TRBV2 with TRBJ2-5; no clear D. Trimming cost V 5 bases and J 5 bases, with 9 bases left between them. Germline CDR1 reads SNHLY; CDR2 reads FYNNEI. The CDR3 has 12 amino acids. CDR3 in amino acids: CASSSVGETQYF. Written as DNA, the CDR3 is TGTGCCAGCAGTTCCGTGGGGGAGACCCAGTACTTC. The full variable domain, with the rest looked up from reference TRBV2 and TRBJ2-5, is EPEVTQTPSHQVTQMGQEVILRCVPISNHLYFYWYRQILGQKVEFLVSFYNNEISEKSEIFDDQFSVERPDGSNFTLKIRSTKLEDSAMYFCASSSVGETQYFGPGTRLLVL.

In this sample, this clone turned up a few times. The rearrangement uses TRBV5-5 and TRBJ2-7; D gene unclear. V was clipped by 0 bases and J by 0 bases, with 10 bases between them. Germline CDR1 reads SGHKS; CDR2 reads YYEKEE (reference sequence). The CDR3 runs to 15 residues. The CDR3, as DNA: TGTGCCAGCAGCTTGGACCCATTTAGCTCCTACGAGCAGTACTTC. Translated: CASSLDPFSSYEQYF. The variable domain in full, with the rest retrieved from reference TRBV5-5 and TRBJ2-7, is DAGVTQSPTHLIKTRGQQVTLRCSPISGHKSVSWYQQVLGQGPQFIFQYYEKEERGRGNFPDRFSARQFPNYSSELNVNALLLGDSALYLCASSLDPFSSYEQYFGPGTRLTVT.